Following are 16 T cell receptor beta chains from one sample sequenced in a study of CD8 T cells in Susac syndrome. Random-hexamer reverse transcription was applied to roughly 0.45 to 1 ug RNA. One entry per CDR3 protein, called by TCRdb with MiXCR from the immunoSEQ multiplex PCR reads. The data contain hundreds of thousands of distinct CDR3 sequences, approximately 85% of them singletons. Sequenced material: CD8+ T cells from PBMCs. These receptors came from a human donor with multiple sclerosis.

The V call is TRBV20-1, the J call TRBJ2-7; 8 nucleotides match TRBD2. Trimming took 0 bases from V and 5 from J; bases not matched to a gene: 9. In germline, CDR1 is DFQATT, CDR2 SNEGSKA (reference sequence). CDR3 size: 15 residues. The CDR3 sequence: CSARDRAGAGNEQYF. The DNA for the CDR3 is TGCAGTGCTAGAGACCGAGCGGGAGCGGGAAACGAGCAGTACTTC.

This chain links TRBV6-5 with TRBJ2-3, with D hard to call. The CDR3 sequence is 12 residues long. Germline V gene data show CDR1 as MNHEY and CDR2 as SVGAGI. The V end was cut by 8 bases, the J end by 1 base, with 7 bases between. The CDR3 nucleotides are TGTGCCAGCGGCTACCGCACAGATACGCAGTATTTT. Its protein product is CASGYRTDTQYF.

The chain is built from TRBV12-3 or TRBV12-4 and TRBJ2-5, with a weak D call TRBD2 (6 bases). There are 16 residues in the CDR3. V lost 3 bases and J 2 bases, leaving 16 bases between the germline ends. The CDR3 DNA reads TGTGCCAGCAGTTTGGGACCTAGCGCGACTCAAGAGACCCAGTACTTC. As protein: CASSLGPSATQETQYF.

This rearrangement joins TRBV12-3 or TRBV12-4 to TRBJ2-7; possibly TRBD2 for D (5 bases). The CDR3 consists of 18 residues. Between the trimmed V and J ends, which lost 4 bases and 6 bases, there was a span of 28 bases. The CDR3 reads CASSSHAGHLFNVIEQYF. Here the CDR3 DNA reads TGTGCCAGCAGTTCTCACGCGGGCCACCTCTTTAATGTAATCGAGCAGTACTTC.

V and J are TRBV18 and TRBJ2-5; 7 bases are a match to TRBD2. Germline assignment: CDR1 KGHSH and CDR2 LQKENI. Trimming at V came to 0 bases and at J to 6 bases, leaving 10 bases not matched to a gene. CDR3 size: 16 residues. CDR3 in amino acids: CASSPPVAGEWKTQYF. CDR3 sequence (DNA): TGTGCCAGCTCACCACCTGTTGCGGGAGAGTGGAAGACCCAGTACTTC. The variable domain in full, completed from reference TRBV18 and TRBJ2-5, reads NAGVMQNPRHLVRRRGQEARLRCSPMKGHSHVYWYRQLPEEGLKFMVYLQKENIIDESGMPKERFSAEFPKEGPSILRIQQVVRGDSAAYFCASSPPVAGEWKTQYFGPGTRLLVL.

This sequence joins TRBV4-2 and TRBJ2-7, with D possibly matching TRBD2 (6 bases). V was pared by 1 base and J by 2 bases, with 12 bases between. CDR3 length: 15 residues. The germline V gene has CDR1 LGHNA and CDR2 YNFKEQ. CDR3 nucleotides: TGTGCCAGCAGCCAAGCGGGACTTACGCCCTACGAGCAGTACTTC. This gives the protein CASSQAGLTPYEQYF.

The chain joins TRBV20-1 to TRBJ1-5; D call uncertain. Between the trimmed V and J ends, which lost 0 bases and 4 bases, there was a span of 7 bases. CDR1 DFQATT and CDR2 SNEGSKA come from the germline V gene (reference sequence). There are 13 residues in the CDR3. For the CDR3, the DNA is TGCAGTGCTAGAGATCCCGGAAATCAGCCCCAGCATTTT. Its translation: CSARDPGNQPQHF.

This chain joins TRBV6-4 and TRBJ2-3; 8 bases match TRBD1. The CDR3 contains 17 residues. Germline CDR1 is MRHNA and CDR2 is SNTAGT. The ends lost 0 bases at V and 1 base at J; junction bases unmatched: 6. CDR3 region: CASSDSSGGKGTDTQYF. CDR3 sequence (DNA): TGTGCCAGCAGTGACTCATCAGGGGGCAAAGGCACAGATACGCAGTATTTT.

This chain joins TRBV4-3 and TRBJ2-7; tentatively, D is TRBD2 (5 bases). CDR1 LGHNA and CDR2 YSLEER come from the germline V gene. With 1 base removed from V and 0 bases from J, the gap between germline ends came to 13 bases. This CDR3 has 16 residues. The CDR3 reads CASSQGGYGGSYEQYF. CDR3 nucleotides: TGCGCCAGCAGCCAAGGTGGCTACGGAGGCTCCTACGAGCAGTACTTC.

The rearrangement links TRBV5-7 to TRBJ2-3; D may match TRBD1 or TRBD2 (5 bases each). TRBV5-7 is an open reading frame whose function is uncertain. With 5 bases removed from V and 0 bases from J, the gap between germline ends came to 13 bases. The CDR3 runs to 15 residues. The CDR3 coding sequence is TGTGCCAGCAGTTCAGGGAGAGGGAGCACAGATACGCAGTATTTT. Translation gives CASSSGRGSTDTQYF.

The V call is TRBV28, the J call TRBJ2-1; D remains ambiguous. CDR1 and CDR2 from the germline V gene are MDHEN and SYDVKM. The length of the CDR3 is 14 residues. V was pared by 8 bases and J by 3 bases, with 14 bases between. This CDR3 is CASLPLAIYNEQFF. The CDR3 DNA is TGTGCCAGCTTACCATTGGCCATCTACAATGAGCAGTTCTTC.

The chain combines TRBV28 with TRBJ1-2; perhaps TRBD1 as D (5 bases). CDR3 length equals 15 residues. Trimming took 5 bases from V and 8 from J, leaving 21 bases between them. The germline CDR1 and CDR2 sequences are MDHEN and SYDVKM. CDR3 sequence reads: CASSPPQGPLSGYTF. CDR3 nucleotides: TGTGCCAGCAGTCCCCCCCAGGGTCCCTTGTCGGGCTACACCTTC.

The J gene is TRBJ1-2, the V gene TRBV9; possibly TRBD1 for D (5 bases). The CDR3 totals 14 residues. Trimming took 4 bases from V and 1 from J, leaving 11 bases between them. Germline V gene data show CDR1 as SGDLS and CDR2 as YYNGEE. CDR3: CASSRDRFNYGYTF. CDR3 nucleotides: TGTGCCAGCAGCCGGGACCGATTTAACTATGGCTACACCTTC.

The CDR3 bases are TGTGCCAGCAGCCTGCCTGACAGGGCTACGGCCCTCCTTAATGGCTACACCTTC. Protein product: CASSLPDRATALLNGYTF. The V gene is TRBV5-6, the J gene TRBJ1-2; the match to TRBD1 covers 7 bases. CDR1 is SGHDT, CDR2 YYEEEE, per germline. Trimming at V came to 4 bases and at J to 6 bases, leaving 21 bases not matched to a gene. CDR3 length: 18 residues. The whole variable domain, filled in from reference TRBV5-6 and TRBJ1-2, reads DAGVTQSPTHLIKTRGQQVTLRCSPKSGHDTVSWYQQALGQGPQFIFQYYEEEERQRGNFPDRFSGHQFPNYSSELNVNALLLGDSALYLCASSLPDRATALLNGYTFGSGTRLTVV.

The chain couples TRBV7-9 to TRBJ2-5, with D tentatively TRBD1 or TRBD2 (5 bases each). This CDR3 spans 16 amino acids. The V gene lost 4 bases and the J gene lost 2 bases, with 17 bases spanning the gap. Germline CDR1 SEHNR, CDR2 FQNEAQ (reference sequence). This CDR3 is CASSYPWQGPQETQYF. The CDR3 region has the DNA TGTGCCAGCAGCTACCCCTGGCAGGGACCTCAAGAGACCCAGTACTTC.

The chain combines TRBV4-3 with TRBJ1-1; 9 bases agree with TRBD1. Germline CDR1 reads LGHNA; CDR2 reads YSLEER. V trimming: 3 bases; J trimming: 4 bases; junction bases outside the gene matches: 3. The CDR3 loop spans 14 amino acids. CDR3 DNA: TGCGCCAGCAGCCACCAGACAGGGGGCACTGAAGCTTTCTTT. This translates into CASSHQTGGTEAFF.